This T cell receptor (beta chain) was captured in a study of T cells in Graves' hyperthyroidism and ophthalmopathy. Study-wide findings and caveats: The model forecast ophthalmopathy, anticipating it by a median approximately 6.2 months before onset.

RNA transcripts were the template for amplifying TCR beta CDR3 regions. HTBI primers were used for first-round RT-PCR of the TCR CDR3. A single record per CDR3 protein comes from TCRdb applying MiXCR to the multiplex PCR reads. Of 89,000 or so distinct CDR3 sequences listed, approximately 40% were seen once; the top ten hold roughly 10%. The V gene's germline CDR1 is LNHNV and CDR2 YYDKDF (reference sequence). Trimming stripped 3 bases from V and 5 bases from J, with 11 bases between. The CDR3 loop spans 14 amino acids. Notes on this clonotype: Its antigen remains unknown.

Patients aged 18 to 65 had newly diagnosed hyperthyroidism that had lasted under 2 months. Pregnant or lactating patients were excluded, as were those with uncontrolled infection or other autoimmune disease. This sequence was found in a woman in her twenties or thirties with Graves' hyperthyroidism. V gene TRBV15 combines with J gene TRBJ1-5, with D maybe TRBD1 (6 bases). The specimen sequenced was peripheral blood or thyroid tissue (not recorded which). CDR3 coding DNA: TGTGCCACCAGCAGCGAAGCAGGGGATCAGCCCCAGCATTTT. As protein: CATSSEAGDQPQHF.